The clone carrying this T cell receptor beta chain was found once. Its antigen is unknown. This specimen belongs to a study of shared clonotypes between healthy human individuals. Looking at the study overall: The composition of the donors was a couple of women and a few men aged 18 to 49. Broader study findings: Naive subsets, compared against memory subsets, generally had larger estimated richness values.

Recent vaccinations or acute infections were absent in the healthy HIV-negative adult donors. A CD45RA-negative memory subset and a CD45RA+ naive subset were separated from the CD4+ cells. This CDR3 has 16 amino acids. The germline CDR1 and CDR2 sequences are GTSNPN and SVGIG (reference sequence). The V end lost 0 bases, the J end lost 3 bases, and 15 bases lay between the germline ends. Some clones are missing from TCRdb's copy, which holds only in-frame ones; the method was immunoSEQ multiplex PCR. The data hold 2 million to 3 million clones, with approximately 93% observed a single time. Sequencing input: naive CD4+ T cells from PBMCs. Indicated subset: CD45RA+ positively selected. This chain connects TRBV30 to TRBJ1-5; weak D call: TRBD1 (5 bases). This receptor was identified in a man aged 18 to 29 in good health. Some clones in this sample may be carry-over from other donors' samples. The CDR3 is CAWSVRLGPYNQPQHF. In DNA form, the CDR3 reads TGTGCCTGGAGTGTACGGCTGGGGCCCTACAATCAGCCCCAGCATTTT.